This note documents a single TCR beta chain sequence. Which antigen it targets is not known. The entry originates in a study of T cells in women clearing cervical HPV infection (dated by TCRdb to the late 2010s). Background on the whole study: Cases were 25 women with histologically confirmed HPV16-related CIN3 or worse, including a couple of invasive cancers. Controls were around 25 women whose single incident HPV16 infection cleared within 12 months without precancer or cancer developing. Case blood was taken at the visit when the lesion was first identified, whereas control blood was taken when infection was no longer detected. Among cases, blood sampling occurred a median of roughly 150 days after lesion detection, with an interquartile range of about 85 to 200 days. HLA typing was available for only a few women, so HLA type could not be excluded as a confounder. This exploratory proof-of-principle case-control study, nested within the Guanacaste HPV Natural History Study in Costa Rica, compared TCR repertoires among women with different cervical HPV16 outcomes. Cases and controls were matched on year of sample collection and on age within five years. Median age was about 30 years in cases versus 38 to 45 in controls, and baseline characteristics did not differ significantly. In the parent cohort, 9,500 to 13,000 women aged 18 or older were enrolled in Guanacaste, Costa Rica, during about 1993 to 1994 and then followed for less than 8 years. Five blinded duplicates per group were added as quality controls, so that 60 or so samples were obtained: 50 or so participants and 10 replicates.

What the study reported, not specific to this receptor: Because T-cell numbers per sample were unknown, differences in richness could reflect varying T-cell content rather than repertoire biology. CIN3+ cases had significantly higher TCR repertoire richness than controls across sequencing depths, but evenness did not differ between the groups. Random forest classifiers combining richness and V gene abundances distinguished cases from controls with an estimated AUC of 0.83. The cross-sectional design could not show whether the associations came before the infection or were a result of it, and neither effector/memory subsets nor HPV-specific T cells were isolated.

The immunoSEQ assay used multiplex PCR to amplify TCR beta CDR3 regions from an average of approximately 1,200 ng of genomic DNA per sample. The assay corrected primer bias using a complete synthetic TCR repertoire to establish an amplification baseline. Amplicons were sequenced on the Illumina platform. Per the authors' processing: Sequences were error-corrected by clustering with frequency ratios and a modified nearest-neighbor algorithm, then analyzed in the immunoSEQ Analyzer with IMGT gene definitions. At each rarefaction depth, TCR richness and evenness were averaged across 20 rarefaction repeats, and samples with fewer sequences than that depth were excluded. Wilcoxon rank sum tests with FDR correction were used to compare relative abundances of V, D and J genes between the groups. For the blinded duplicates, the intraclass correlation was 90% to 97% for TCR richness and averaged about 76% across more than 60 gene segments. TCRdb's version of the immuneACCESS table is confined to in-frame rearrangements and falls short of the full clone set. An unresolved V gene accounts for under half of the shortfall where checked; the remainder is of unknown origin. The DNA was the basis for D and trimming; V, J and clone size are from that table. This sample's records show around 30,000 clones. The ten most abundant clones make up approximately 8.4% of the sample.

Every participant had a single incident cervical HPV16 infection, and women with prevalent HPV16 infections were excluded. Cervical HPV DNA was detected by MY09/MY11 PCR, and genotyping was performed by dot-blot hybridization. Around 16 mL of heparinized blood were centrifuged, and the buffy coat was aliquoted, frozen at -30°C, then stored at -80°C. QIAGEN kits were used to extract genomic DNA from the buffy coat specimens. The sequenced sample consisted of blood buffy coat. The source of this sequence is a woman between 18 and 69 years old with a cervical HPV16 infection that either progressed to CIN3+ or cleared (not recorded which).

The CDR3 has the sequence CASSLALPGVAYNEQFF. CDR3 bases read: TGTGCCAGCAGTTTAGCGCTACCAGGGGTCGCCTACAATGAG. This chain is built from TRBV12-3 or TRBV12-4 and TRBJ2-1; D gene: possibly TRBD1, on 6 matching bases. The CDR3 end falls 3 residues outside the read, so it is completed with the germline J gene. The CDR3 measures 17 amino acids from cysteine to phenylalanine. The DNA covers only part of the CDR3, 42 bases in frame from base 1. Cut back by 0 bases and 2 bases, the V and J ends lie 14 bases apart.